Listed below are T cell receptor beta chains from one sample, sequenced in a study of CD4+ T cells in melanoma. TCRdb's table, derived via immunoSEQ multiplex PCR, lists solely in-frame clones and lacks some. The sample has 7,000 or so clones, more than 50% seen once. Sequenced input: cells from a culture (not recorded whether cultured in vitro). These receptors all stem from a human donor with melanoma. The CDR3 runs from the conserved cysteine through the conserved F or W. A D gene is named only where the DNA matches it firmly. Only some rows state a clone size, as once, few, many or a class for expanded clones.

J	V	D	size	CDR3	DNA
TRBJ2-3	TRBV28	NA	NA	CASSLRAPGMQYF	TGTGCCAGCAGTTTAAGAGCTCCGGGCATGCAGTATTTT
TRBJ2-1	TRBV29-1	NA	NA	CSVEDPGRRTYNEQFF	TGCAGCGTTGAAGATCCGGGCAGGAGGACCTACAATGAGCAGTTCTTC
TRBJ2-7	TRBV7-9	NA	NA	CASSLLGYEQYF	TGTGCCAGCAGCTTACTGGGCTACGAGCAGTACTTC
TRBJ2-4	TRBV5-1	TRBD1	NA	CASSPGQGVAKNIQYF	TGCGCCAGCAGCCCTGGACAGGGGGTGGCCAAAAACATTCAGTACTTC
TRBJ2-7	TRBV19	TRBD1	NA	CASSTTSGTGYEQYF	TGTGCCAGTAGTACCACCTCCGGGACAGGCTACGAGCAGTACTTC
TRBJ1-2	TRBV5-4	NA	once	CASSVDTFGDLYGYTF	TGTGCCAGCAGCGTGGATACGTTTGGGGACCTCTATGGCTACACCTTC
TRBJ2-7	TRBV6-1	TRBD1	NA	CASSEGTGESYEQYF	TGTGCCAGCAGTGAGGGGACAGGGGAATCTTACGAGCAGTACTTC
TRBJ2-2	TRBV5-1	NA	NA	CASSLDVRDTGELFF	TGCGCCAGCAGCCTCGACGTGCGGGACACCGGGGAGCTGTTTTTT
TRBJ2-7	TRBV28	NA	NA	CASSLTDEQYF	TGTGCCAGCAGTTTAACGGACGAGCAGTACTTC
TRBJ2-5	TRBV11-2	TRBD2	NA	CASSSPRSGGARRETQYF	TGTGCCAGCAGCTCCCCAAGGAGCGGGGGGGCCCGTCGAGAGACCCAGTACTTC
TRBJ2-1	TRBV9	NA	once	CASSGQRDGTGMDNEQFF	TGTGCCAGCAGCGGACAGCGGGACGGGACAGGCATGGACAATGAGCAGTTCTTC
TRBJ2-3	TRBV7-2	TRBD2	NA	CASSSGLAGEHTDTQYF	TGTGCCAGCAGCTCCGGACTAGCGGGGGAACACACAGATACGCAGTATTTT
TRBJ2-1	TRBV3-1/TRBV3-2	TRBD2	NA	CASSQDLGRGGSSYNEQFF	TGTGCCAGCAGCCAAGATCTGGGTCGGGGGGGGAGCTCCTACAATGAGCAGTTCTTC
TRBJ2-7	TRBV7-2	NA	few	CASASYRSYEQYF	TGTGCCAGTGCATCGTACCGCTCCTACGAGCAGTACTTC
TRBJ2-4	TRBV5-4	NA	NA	CASSLKGGAKNIQYF	TGTGCCAGCAGCTTGAAGGGGGGAGCCAAAAACATTCAGTACTTC
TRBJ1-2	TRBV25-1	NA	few	CASRLDNYGYTF	TGTGCCAGCAGACTTGACAACTATGGCTACACCTTC
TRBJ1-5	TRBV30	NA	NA	CASGAGGGQPQHF	TGTGCCTCCGGGGCGGGGGGCGGTCAGCCCCAGCATTTT
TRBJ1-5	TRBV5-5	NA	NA	CASSQETEINQPQHF	TGTGCCAGCAGCCAAGAGACAGAGATTAATCAGCCCCAGCATTTT
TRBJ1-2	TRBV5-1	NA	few	CASSSTGTSNSGYTF	TGCGCCAGCAGCTCCACCGGGACTTCGAACTCTGGCTACACCTTC
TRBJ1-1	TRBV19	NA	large	CASSQGINTEAFF	TGTGCCAGTAGCCAGGGGATTAACACTGAAGCTTTCTTT
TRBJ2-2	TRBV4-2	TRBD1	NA	CASSQGQGANTGELFF	TGTGCCAGCAGCCAAGGACAGGGGGCCAACACCGGGGAGCTGTTTTTT
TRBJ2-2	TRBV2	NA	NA	CASSVGGANTGELFF	TGTGCCAGCAGTGTGGGGGGTGCGAACACCGGGGAGCTGTTTTTT
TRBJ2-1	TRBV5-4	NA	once	CASSPGRADYNEQFF	TGTGCCAGCAGCCCCGGCAGGGCGGACTACAATGAGCAGTTCTTC
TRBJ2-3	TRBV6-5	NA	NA	CASSRGFTDTQYF	TGTGCCAGCAGCCGGGGGTTCACAGATACGCAGTATTTT
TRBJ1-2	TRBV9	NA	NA	CASSVEGDGNGDGYTF	TGTGCCAGCAGCGTAGAAGGGGACGGGAATGGAGATGGCTACACCTTC
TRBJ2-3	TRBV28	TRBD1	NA	CASRTGQEIADTQYF	TGTGCCAGCAGGACGGGACAGGAGATCGCAGATACGCAGTATTTT
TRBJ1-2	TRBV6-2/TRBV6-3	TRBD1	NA	CASSYDRARSGYTF	TGTGCCAGCAGTTACGACAGGGCTAGATCTGGCTACACCTTC
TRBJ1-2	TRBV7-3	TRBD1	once	CASSFGQGSGYTF	TGTGCCAGCAGCTTCGGACAGGGTAGTGGCTACACCTTC
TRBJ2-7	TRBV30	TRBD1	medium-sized	CAHQGQGYEQYF	TGTGCCCACCAGGGACAGGGCTACGAGCAGTACTTC
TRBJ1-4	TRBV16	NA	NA	CASSKGRDSNEKLFF	TGTGCCAGCAGCAAGGGGCGGGACTCAAATGAAAAACTGTTTTTT
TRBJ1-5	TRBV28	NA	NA	CASSLIQVRGNQPQHF	TGTGCCAGCAGTTTAATACAGGTCCGGGGCAATCAGCCCCAGCATTTT
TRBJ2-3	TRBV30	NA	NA	CAWSVGSGTATDTQYF	TGTGCCTGGAGTGTAGGATCAGGGACCGCCACAGATACGCAGTATTTT
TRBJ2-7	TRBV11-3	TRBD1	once	CASSPDRKTYEQYF	TGTGCCAGCAGCCCGGACAGGAAAACCTACGAGCAGTACTTC
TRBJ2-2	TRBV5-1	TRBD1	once	CASSGWDRVAGELFF	TGCGCCAGCAGCGGATGGGACAGGGTGGCCGGGGAGCTGTTTTTT
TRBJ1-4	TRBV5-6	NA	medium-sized	CASSLGRGYEKLFF	TGTGCCAGCAGCTTGGGCCGAGGGTATGAAAAACTGTTTTTT
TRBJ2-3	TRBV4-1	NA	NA	CASSQGGFKSRTDTQYF	TGCGCCAGCAGCCAAGGAGGGTTTAAGTCCCGCACAGATACGCAGTATTTT
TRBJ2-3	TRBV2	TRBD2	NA	CASRAQRGMGDTQYF	TGTGCCAGCAGGGCCCAGCGGGGGATGGGAGATACGCAGTATTTT
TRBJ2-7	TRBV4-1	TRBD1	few	CASSQTGTAEYEQYF	TGCGCCAGCAGCCAAACCGGGACAGCCGAGTACGAGCAGTACTTC
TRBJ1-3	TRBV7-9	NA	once	CASSDRDTTPGNTIYF	TGTGCCAGCAGCGATCGGGACACCACACCAGGAAACACCATATATTTT
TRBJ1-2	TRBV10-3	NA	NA	CAIREGPGANYGYTF	TGTGCCATCAGGGAGGGCCCAGGGGCTAACTATGGCTACACCTTC
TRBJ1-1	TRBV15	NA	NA	CATSADRLGNTEAFF	TGTGCCACCAGCGCAGACAGGTTGGGCAACACTGAAGCTTTCTTT
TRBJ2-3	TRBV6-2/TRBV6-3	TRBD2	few	CASSSPGLARISTDTQYF	TGTGCCAGCAGTTCGCCGGGACTAGCGAGGATAAGCACAGATACGCAGTATTTT
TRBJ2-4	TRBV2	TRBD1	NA	CASRSGTGIDIQYF	TGTGCCAGCAGATCCGGGACAGGGATTGACATTCAGTACTTC
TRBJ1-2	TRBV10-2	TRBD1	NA	CASAGQANYGYTF	TGCGCCAGCGCGGGACAGGCTAACTATGGCTACACCTTC
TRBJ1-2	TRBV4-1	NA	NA	CASSLRTEGYGYTF	TGCGCCAGCAGCCTTCGGACAGAAGGGTATGGCTACACCTTC
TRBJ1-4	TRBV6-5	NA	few	CASSSRASTNEKLFF	TGTGCCAGCAGTTCCCGGGCCTCAACTAATGAAAAACTGTTTTTT
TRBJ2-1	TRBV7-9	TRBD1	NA	CASRPGQGKNEQFF	TGTGCCAGCAGACCGGGACAGGGCAAAAATGAGCAGTTCTTC
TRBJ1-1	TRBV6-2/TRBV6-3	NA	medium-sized	CASSYSQSTEAFF	TGTGCCAGCAGTTATAGCCAATCCACTGAAGCTTTCTTT
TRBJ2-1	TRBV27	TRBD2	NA	CASSLYMRGASSYNEQFF	TGTGCCAGCAGTTTATACATGCGGGGGGCCTCTTCCTACAATGAGCAGTTCTTC